This T cell receptor beta chain comes out of a study of blood T cell repertoires in COVID-19. Study-wide context: Acute and convalescent COVID-19 specimens originated in the United States, Italy and Spain. The analysed material was cDNA or gDNA that came from T cells, B-cell-depleted T cells, or PBMCs.

This clone occurred once. Per the germline V gene, CDR1 is SQVTM and CDR2 is ANQGSEA. This CDR3 is 15 amino acids long. Trimming took off 4 bases at V and 7 bases at J, with 22 bases between the two ends. Original processing methods: Amplification with reference gene primers provided the estimates of nucleated cell counts. The assay was immunoSEQ multiplex PCR, and TCRdb's table has in-frame clones only and misses some. Clone size and the V and J calls come from that table; the DNA yielded D and trimming. The data show about 250,000 clones, with around four fifths seen just once and 6% to 7% held by the top ten.

The sequencing input was peripheral blood. This clonotype was obtained from a woman aged 55-70 years with active or convalescent COVID-19. J is TRBJ1-1 and V is TRBV29-1, with no clear D. The CDR3 spells CSVVGVSVKPLEAFF. DNA for the CDR3: TGCAGCGTTGTCGGGGTGTCAGTTAAACCCCTTGAAGCTTTCTTT.